The rows below give T cell receptor beta chains drawn from one sample of a study of blood T cell repertoires in COVID-19. Clones were read by immunoSEQ multiplex PCR, and TCRdb kept only the in-frame ones, dropping some. The sample contains about 95,000 clones, about 85% of which appear only once. The sample taken for sequencing was peripheral blood. These receptors originate from a man of 80 years or more with active or convalescent COVID-19. Each CDR3 is given with its conserved first and last residue. The order of the fields is clone size, V gene, J gene, D gene, CDR3 protein, CDR3 DNA. D genes are given only for firm matches. Clone size is stated in some rows and not others, as once, few, many or a class when expanded.

>-|TRBV25-1|TRBJ2-1|-
CASSEFRAENYYNEQFF
TGTGCCAGCAGTGAATTCCGCGCGGAAAACTACTACAATGAGCAGTTCTTC
>-|TRBV6-5|TRBJ2-7|-
CASSQWEGDEQYF
TGTGCCAGCAGTCAGTGGGAAGGGGACGAGCAGTACTTC
>-|TRBV28|TRBJ2-3|-
CASNRGDTQYF
TGTGCCAGCAACCGAGGGGATACGCAGTATTTT
>-|TRBV30|TRBJ1-1|TRBD1
CAWGDRGMNTEAFF
TGTGCCTGGGGGGACAGGGGCATGAACACTGAAGCTTTCTTT
>-|TRBV19|TRBJ1-5|TRBD1
CASSRDSGNQPQHF
TGTGCCAGTAGTAGGGACAGCGGCAATCAGCCCCAGCATTTT
>-|TRBV4-3|TRBJ2-7|-
CASSQDMQGRDEQYF
TGCGCCAGCAGCCAAGATATGCAGGGAAGGGACGAGCAGTACTTC
>few|TRBV30|TRBJ1-6|-
CAWSGHHNSPLHF
TGTGCCTGGAGTGGACACCATAATTCACCCCTCCACTTT
>-|TRBV21-1|TRBJ2-5|-
CASSKKGDSQETQYF
TGTGCCAGCAGCAAAAAGGGGGACAGCCAAGAGACCCAGTACTTC
>-|TRBV7-9|TRBJ2-3|-
CASSLDPPGTDTQYF
TGTGCCAGCAGCTTAGATCCCCCCGGCACAGATACGCAGTATTTT
>-|TRBV6-5|TRBJ1-1|TRBD1
CASSSRQGGTEAFF
TGTGCCAGCAGTTCCCGACAGGGCGGCACTGAAGCTTTCTTT
>-|TRBV18|TRBJ1-5|TRBD1
CASSPSGTGNGNQPQHF
TGTGCCAGCTCACCAAGCGGGACAGGAAATGGAAATCAGCCCCAGCATTTT
>few|TRBV28|TRBJ2-3|-
CASSFGWGDTDTQYF
TGTGCCAGCAGTTTTGGATGGGGGGACACAGATACGCAGTATTTT
>few|TRBV4-2|TRBJ2-7|TRBD1
CASSQSTGVDSYEQYF
TGTGCCAGCAGCCAATCGACAGGGGTCGACTCCTACGAGCAGTACTTC
>-|TRBV2|TRBJ2-5|TRBD2
CASSYSGGVETQYF
TGTGCCAGCAGTTATAGCGGGGGGGTAGAGACCCAGTACTTC
>-|TRBV5-6|TRBJ2-5|-
CASSLVQGSETQYF
TGTGCCAGCAGCTTGGTTCAGGGGTCGGAGACCCAGTACTTC
>-|TRBV28|TRBJ1-2|-
CASTRQRRAFTF
TGTGCCAGTACTCGACAGAGAAGGGCTTTCACCTTC
>-|TRBV11-2|TRBJ2-5|-
CASSLGEGRGETQYF
TGTGCCAGCAGCTTAGGCGAGGGCAGAGGGGAGACCCAGTACTTC
>-|TRBV5-1|TRBJ2-7|TRBD1
CASSLGQGNYEQYF
TGCGCCAGCAGCTTGGGACAGGGGAACTACGAGCAGTACTTC
>few|TRBV24-1|TRBJ1-4|TRBD1
CATSDTGTGDEKLFF
TGTGCCACCAGTGACACAGGGACAGGGGATGAAAAACTGTTTTTT
>-|TRBV9|TRBJ2-7|TRBD2
CASSVDSGGIYEQYF
TGTGCCAGCAGCGTAGATAGCGGGGGCATCTACGAGCAGTACTTC
>-|TRBV6-1|TRBJ2-7|-
CASSEKGDVYEQYF
TGTGCCAGCAGTGAAAAGGGGGACGTCTACGAGCAGTACTTC
>-|TRBV19|TRBJ1-4|-
CASSTGRTNEKLFF
TGTGCCAGTAGTACAGGGCGGACTAATGAAAAACTGTTTTTT
>-|TRBV10-3|TRBJ2-3|TRBD1
CAISLNGQGVSDTQYF
TGTGCCATCAGTCTAAACGGACAGGGAGTTTCAGATACGCAGTATTTT
>-|TRBV6-6|TRBJ2-3|TRBD2
CASSWAGGTTDTQYF
TGTGCCAGCAGTTGGGCGGGGGGAACCACAGATACGCAGTATTTT
>-|TRBV7-8|TRBJ1-2|-
CASSLVAGQGYTF
TGTGCCAGCAGCTTAGTGGCAGGGCAAGGCTACACCTTC